This TCR beta chain appears in the sequencing data of a study of CD8+ T cells in alopecia areata. Study at large: Tofacitinib continued for 6 to 18 months and was then withheld for 6 months. Regarding the study as a whole: Against the mouse data, patients shared TCRs less clearly, possibly for HLA reasons.

It was cDNA, reverse transcribed from extracted RNA, that served as the sequencing template. Produced via immunoSEQ multiplex PCR; TCRdb's table is partial and in-frame only. Among over 100,000 clones listed, around 49% were seen once. Germline lookup yields CDR1 SGHDT and CDR2 YYEEEE. V lost 6 bases to trimming and J lost 7 bases, with 13 bases between them. The CDR3 is made up of 12 amino acids. In regard to this clone: The target antigen is unknown.

Specimens obtained from alopecia areata patients comprised lesional scalp punch biopsies and peripheral blood. The rearrangement uses TRBV5-6 and TRBJ1-1, with a possible D match to TRBD1 (5 bases). Sequenced here: CD8+ T cells sorted from blood, sampled at week 0. The clonotype originates from a human donor with alopecia areata. The CDR3 DNA sequence: TGTGCCAGCACCTCTGGGGGTATTGAAGCTTTCTTT. This codes for CASTSGGIEAFF.